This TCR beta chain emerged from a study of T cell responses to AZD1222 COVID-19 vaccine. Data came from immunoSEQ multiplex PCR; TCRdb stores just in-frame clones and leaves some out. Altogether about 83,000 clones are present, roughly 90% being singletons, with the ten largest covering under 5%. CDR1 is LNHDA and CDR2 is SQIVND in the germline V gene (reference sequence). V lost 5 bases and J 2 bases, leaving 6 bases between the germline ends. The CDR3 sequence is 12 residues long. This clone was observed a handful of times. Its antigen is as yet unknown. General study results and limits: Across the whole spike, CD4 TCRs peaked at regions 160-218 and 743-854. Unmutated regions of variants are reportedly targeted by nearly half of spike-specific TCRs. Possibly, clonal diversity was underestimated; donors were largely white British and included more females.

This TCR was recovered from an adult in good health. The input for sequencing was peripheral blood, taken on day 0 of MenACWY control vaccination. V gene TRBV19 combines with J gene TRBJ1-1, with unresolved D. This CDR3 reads CASSQVNTEAFF. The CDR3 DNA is TGTGCCAGTAGTCAAGTAAACACTGAAGCTTTCTTT.